The rows below give T cell receptor beta chains drawn from one sample of a study of early T cells in non-severe SARS-CoV-2 infection. One entry per CDR3 protein, called by TCRdb with MiXCR from the 5' RACE reads. The profile shows 60,000 to 75,000 distinct CDR3 sequences, approximately 12% of them singletons. The material sequenced was whole blood. The receptors stem from an adult who was a healthcare worker with PCR-confirmed SARS-CoV-2 infection or an uninfected control (not recorded which). Each CDR3 is given with its conserved first and last residue. The order of the fields is clone size, D gene, V gene, J gene, CDR3 DNA, CDR3 protein. The D gene is left open where the match is weak. Expanded clones get a size class; other rows say once, few or many, or leave the size out.

size: .; D: .; V: TRBV5-1; J: TRBJ1-4; DNA: TGCGCCAGCAGCTTGTTGCCTGGGGGTGACGAAAAACTGTTTTTT; CDR3: CASSLLPGGDEKLFF
size: many; D: .; V: TRBV11-1; J: TRBJ1-1; DNA: TGTGCCAGCAGCTTATTCGGGGGACCGAACACTGAAGCTTTCTTT; CDR3: CASSLFGGPNTEAFF
size: few; D: TRBD2; V: TRBV9; J: TRBJ2-3; DNA: TGTGCCAGCAGCTTTTTCGGGGGGACAGATACGCAGTATTTT; CDR3: CASSFFGGTDTQYF
size: many; D: TRBD1; V: TRBV6-5; J: TRBJ2-3; DNA: TGTGCCAGCAGTCCCTGGGGACAGGGGAGATCAGATACGCAGTATTTT; CDR3: CASSPWGQGRSDTQYF
size: few; D: .; V: TRBV20-1; J: TRBJ2-3; DNA: TGCAGTGCTAGGGACTTATATTACACAGATACGCAGTATTTT; CDR3: CSARDLYYTDTQYF
size: few; D: .; V: TRBV18; J: TRBJ2-1; DNA: TGTGCCAGCTCACCACGGCAGGGGACATACAATGAGCAGTTCTTC; CDR3: CASSPRQGTYNEQFF
size: many; D: .; V: TRBV20-1; J: TRBJ2-1; DNA: TGCAGTGCTAGGCAGGGACCTGAGCAGTTCTTC; CDR3: CSARQGPEQFF
size: few; D: .; V: TRBV7-9; J: TRBJ2-1; DNA: TGTGCCAGCAGCTCCTTAGGAGGGAATGAGCAGTTCTTC; CDR3: CASSSLGGNEQFF
size: many; D: TRBD1; V: TRBV6-2/TRBV6-3; J: TRBJ2-5; DNA: TGTGCCAGCATCAGGACAGGGTGGCAAGAGACCCAGTACTTC; CDR3: CASIRTGWQETQYF
size: many; D: .; V: TRBV6-4; J: TRBJ2-3; DNA: TGTGCCAGCAGTGACTTCAAGGGACTTCCGCAGTATTTT; CDR3: CASSDFKGLPQYF
size: .; D: .; V: TRBV20-1; J: TRBJ2-1; DNA: TGCAGTGCTAGGGGGCCCCTCGAGTACAATGAGCAGTTCTTC; CDR3: CSARGPLEYNEQFF
size: .; D: .; V: TRBV7-2; J: TRBJ2-5; DNA: TGTGCCAGCAGCTTAGTTAAGGGTGCGGAGACCCAGTACTTC; CDR3: CASSLVKGAETQYF
size: .; D: .; V: TRBV19; J: TRBJ2-4; DNA: TGTGCCAGTAGTATAAGGTGGGCAGAAGCCAAAAACATTCAGTACTTC; CDR3: CASSIRWAEAKNIQYF
size: .; D: TRBD2; V: TRBV7-6; J: TRBJ2-1; DNA: TGTGCCAGCAGCTTAGCCGGGACTAGCGGCTACAATGAGCAGTTCTTC; CDR3: CASSLAGTSGYNEQFF
size: many; D: TRBD1; V: TRBV7-2; J: TRBJ1-1; DNA: TGTGCCAGCAGCTTAGATAACAGGGGGACTGAAGCTTTCTTT; CDR3: CASSLDNRGTEAFF
size: .; D: .; V: TRBV12-3/TRBV12-4; J: TRBJ2-5; DNA: TGTGCCAGCGCTCCCGCCGGGGCCCGGGGGGAGACCCAGTACTTC; CDR3: CASAPAGARGETQYF
size: .; D: .; V: TRBV29-1; J: TRBJ1-1; DNA: TGCAGCGTTGTTTTGTATCTGGGAACTGAAGCTTTCTTT; CDR3: CSVVLYLGTEAFF
size: few; D: .; V: TRBV7-2; J: TRBJ2-5; DNA: TGTGCCAGCAGCTTAAGGCCGCCCGGACAGCCCCGACTCCAAGAGACCCAGTACTTC; CDR3: CASSLRPPGQPRLQETQYF
size: .; D: TRBD2; V: TRBV19; J: TRBJ2-7; DNA: TGTGCCAGTAGTGGGACTATCCTGAGCGAGCAGTACTTC; CDR3: CASSGTILSEQYF
size: .; D: .; V: TRBV25-1; J: TRBJ2-1; DNA: TGTGCCAGCACCAGAGCGGGCTCATACAATGAGCAGTTCTTC; CDR3: CASTRAGSYNEQFF
size: many; D: .; V: TRBV4-1; J: TRBJ2-7; DNA: TGCGCCAGCAGCCAACAGCAATTGCGGGGTTCCTACGAGCAGTACTTC; CDR3: CASSQQQLRGSYEQYF
size: medium-sized; D: .; V: TRBV5-6; J: TRBJ2-7; DNA: TGTGCCAGCAGCTTGAGGGTATCTCACTACGAGCAGTACTTC; CDR3: CASSLRVSHYEQYF
size: many; D: .; V: TRBV29-1; J: TRBJ2-5; DNA: TGCAGCGTTGGGCAACAAGAGACCCAGTACTTC; CDR3: CSVGQQETQYF
size: .; D: TRBD1; V: TRBV5-4; J: TRBJ1-1; DNA: TGTGCCAGCAGCTTGGTTTGGCAGGGGGCGTCGTTTGGGACTGAAGCTTTCTTT; CDR3: CASSLVWQGASFGTEAFF
size: many; D: .; V: TRBV7-9; J: TRBJ2-7; DNA: TGTGCCAGCAGCTTAGCAGGGGTCTCCTACGAGCAGTACTTC; CDR3: CASSLAGVSYEQYF
size: .; D: .; V: TRBV6-1; J: TRBJ2-3; DNA: TGTGCCAGCAGTGAGACCGGAAAAGATACGCAGTATTTT; CDR3: CASSETGKDTQYF
size: .; D: .; V: TRBV5-1; J: TRBJ2-2; DNA: TGCGCCAGCAGCTTGGAATCAGGGTGGATTGGGGAGCTGTTTTTT; CDR3: CASSLESGWIGELFF
size: few; D: .; V: TRBV13; J: TRBJ2-7; DNA: TGTGCCAGCAGCTTAAGGATGGCGGGTACCTACGAGCAGTACTTC; CDR3: CASSLRMAGTYEQYF
size: many; D: TRBD1; V: TRBV4-1; J: TRBJ1-6; DNA: TGCGCCAGCAGCCAAGGGGGACAGACGTATAATTCACCCCTCCACTTT; CDR3: CASSQGGQTYNSPLHF
size: few; D: TRBD1; V: TRBV7-8; J: TRBJ1-3; DNA: TGTGCCAGCATCCCCGACGACCGGACAGGGATAGGAGGCACCATATATTTT; CDR3: CASIPDDRTGIGGTIYF
size: many; D: TRBD1; V: TRBV29-1; J: TRBJ1-1; DNA: TGCAGCGTTCGACAGGGGCCTGAAGCTTTCTTT; CDR3: CSVRQGPEAFF